Each of the 27 T cell receptor beta chains below was sequenced from the same sample in a study of monozygotic twins with inflammatory bowel disease (dated by TCRdb to between 2018 and 2020). Libraries came from 5' RACE. Sequenced on an Illumina HiSeq 2500. Through TCRdb reprocessing, the reads give one entry per CDR3 protein sequence; DNA is omitted. The sample table holds fewer than 400,000 distinct CDR3 sequences. Approximately 5.4% of the sample is held by the ten biggest clonotypes. Input material: blood. Receptors were obtained from a human donor with ulcerative colitis or Crohn's disease, or a healthy co-twin of an affected twin (not recorded which).

The chain has TRBV9 and TRBJ2-1; TCRdb's assignment of TRBD2 cannot be checked, as there is no DNA. The CDR3 contains 14 residues. Germline CDR1 SGDLS, CDR2 YYNGEE. CDR3 sequence: CASSVVSEGSYKFF.

The chain carries TRBV5-1 and TRBJ2-1; TCRdb proposes TRBD2, but this gene call is untestable without DNA. The CDR3 sequence is 14 residues long. Germline values: CDR1 SGHRS, CDR2 YFSETQ. The CDR3 loop is CASSLLAKDNEQFF.

The chain employs TRBV4-2 and TRBJ1-6; the TRBD1 assignment by TCRdb is unverifiable without DNA. Germline values: CDR1 LGHNA, CDR2 YNFKEQ. The CDR3 extends over 16 amino acids. The CDR3 here is CASSQSRDGGQGALHF.

This sequence joins TRBV28 and TRBJ2-1; the D call of TRBD2 rests on TCRdb alone, since no DNA is present to check it. The CDR3 spans 18 residues. CDR1 is MDHEN and CDR2 is SYDVKM in the germline V gene. The CDR3 region is CASSIYGFSREAYNEQFF.

This chain joins TRBV10-3 and TRBJ2-1; TCRdb picks TRBD2, but there is no DNA to check that call. The CDR3 has 14 amino acids. The germline V gene has CDR1 ENHRY and CDR2 SYGVKD. The CDR3 protein is CAISDLEGGNEQFF.

The chain couples TRBV7-2 to TRBJ2-3. The CDR3 consists of 12 residues. Germline V gene lookup returns CDR1 SGHTA and CDR2 FQGNSA. The CDR3 is CASSLLIDTQYF.

The V gene is TRBV5-1, the J gene TRBJ2-3; lacking DNA, the TRBD1 call made by TCRdb goes unchecked. The germline V gene encodes CDR1 SGHRS and CDR2 YFSETQ. This CDR3 spans 16 amino acids. The chain's CDR3 is CASSLIPGASTDTQYF. Full variable domain (rest looked up from reference TRBV5-1 and TRBJ2-3): KAGVTQTPRYLIKTRGQQVTLSCSPISGHRSVSWYQQTPGQGLQFLFEYFSETQRNKGNFPGRFSGRQFSNSRSEMNVSTLELGDSALYLCASSLIPGASTDTQYFGPGTRLTVL.

The chain joins TRBV4-1 to TRBJ2-3; the TCRdb D gene call, TRBD2, has no DNA to confirm it. In germline, CDR1 is MGHRA, CDR2 YSYEKL. This CDR3 is 21 amino acids long. The CDR3 reads CASSQTPGRPGTKRSTDTQYF.

The chain has TRBV6-2 or TRBV6-3 and TRBJ2-5; TCRdb designates TRBD1, a call that cannot be tested without DNA. The CDR3 length is 14 residues. CDR1 and CDR2 (germline): MNHEY, SVGEGT. CDR3 in amino acids: CASSYARGVETQYF.

The rearrangement uses TRBV6-2 or TRBV6-3 and TRBJ1-1; TCRdb calls TRBD1, which cannot be checked without DNA. The germline CDR1 and CDR2 sequences are MNHEY and SVGEGT. This CDR3 has 14 residues. The CDR3 reads CAGRSWGRNTEAFF.

The genes are TRBV2 and TRBJ2-1; TCRdb names TRBD2, which stays unverified in the absence of DNA. Germline loops: CDR1 SNHLY, CDR2 FYNNEI. This CDR3 comprises 15 residues. CDR3 sequence: CASSVRLAGANWAFF.

The genes are TRBV27 and TRBJ2-7; without DNA, the TCRdb call of TRBD1 cannot be checked. The CDR3 sequence is 15 residues long. Germline values: CDR1 MNHEY, CDR2 SMNVEV (reference sequence). The CDR3 protein is CASSLVQGALYEQYF.

The chain links TRBV19 to TRBJ1-3. The germline CDR1 and CDR2 sequences are LNHDA and SQIVND (reference sequence). CDR3 size: 17 residues. This CDR3 is CASSIGHSSLLGNTIYF. The variable domain in full, with the rest retrieved from reference TRBV19 and TRBJ1-3, is DGGITQSPKYLFRKEGQNVTLSCEQNLNHDAMYWYRQDPGQGLRLIYYSQIVNDFQKGDIAEGYSVSREKKESFPLTVTSAQKNPTAFYLCASSIGHSSLLGNTIYFGEGSWLTVV.

V and J are TRBV28 and TRBJ2-7. Germline-derived CDR1 and CDR2 are MDHEN and SYDVKM. There are 13 residues in the CDR3. CDR3 in amino acids: CASIRSFSYEQYF.

The V gene is TRBV11-2, the J gene TRBJ2-2; TCRdb names TRBD1, which stays unverified in the absence of DNA. The CDR3 covers 13 residues. Germline CDR1 SGHAT, CDR2 FQNNGV. This CDR3 is CASRPDRAGELFF.

CDR3 in amino acids: CASSLDRYYGYTF. This chain links TRBV12-3 or TRBV12-4 with TRBJ1-2. This CDR3 comprises 13 residues.

This chain joins TRBV20-1 and TRBJ2-3. Germline V gene sequence: CDR1 DFQATT, CDR2 SNEGSKA (reference sequence). This CDR3 region has 16 residues. The CDR3 loop is CSARDRLATNTDTQYF.

The chain recombines TRBV20-1 with TRBJ2-7; TCRdb proposes TRBD2, but this gene call is untestable without DNA. The CDR3 runs 14 residues. Germline lookup yields CDR1 DFQATT and CDR2 SNEGSKA (reference sequence). CDR3 sequence: CSADGLAGAYEQYF.

J is TRBJ2-7 and V is TRBV28; TCRdb selects TRBD2, and the lack of DNA leaves this call unchecked. Germline V gene data show CDR1 as MDHEN and CDR2 as SYDVKM. The CDR3 is made up of 16 amino acids. CDR3 sequence: CASSSTGHNHRYEQYF.

The chain is built from TRBV7-9 and TRBJ1-4. This CDR3 has 15 residues. Germline lookup yields CDR1 SEHNR and CDR2 FQNEAQ (reference sequence). CDR3 region: CASSLVGGLNEKLFF.

The chain has TRBV20-1 and TRBJ1-5. This CDR3 spans 15 amino acids. The germline V gene has CDR1 DFQATT and CDR2 SNEGSKA (reference sequence). The CDR3 protein is CSARDPTVSNQPQHF.

The CDR3 sequence: CATSLHSNQPQHF. The gene calls are TRBV24-1 and TRBJ1-5. CDR1 and CDR2 (germline): KGHDR, SFDVKD. This CDR3 region has 13 residues.

J is TRBJ2-1 and V is TRBV7-9. Germline V lookup: CDR1 SEHNR, CDR2 FQNEAQ (reference sequence). The CDR3 covers 13 residues. The CDR3 spells CASSFLTWNEQFF.

V is TRBV18 and J is TRBJ2-7. This CDR3 comprises 13 residues. CDR1 and CDR2 (germline): KGHSH, LQKENI. CDR3 region: CASSPTGGNEQYF.

This chain links TRBV12-3 or TRBV12-4 with TRBJ2-5; absent DNA, TCRdb's TRBD1 call cannot be checked. The CDR3 spans 16 residues. CDR3 region: CASSSGQGGYQETQYF.

The V call is TRBV20-1, the J call TRBJ1-4; as DNA is missing, the TRBD1 call by TCRdb cannot be tested. This CDR3 is 14 amino acids long. In germline, CDR1 is DFQATT, CDR2 SNEGSKA (reference sequence). CDR3 in amino acids: CSARDGKQEEKLFF.

The CDR3 protein is CASSVTPNEQFF. The rearrangement joins TRBV9 to TRBJ2-1. Per germline, CDR1 SGDLS and CDR2 YYNGEE. The CDR3 extends over 12 amino acids.